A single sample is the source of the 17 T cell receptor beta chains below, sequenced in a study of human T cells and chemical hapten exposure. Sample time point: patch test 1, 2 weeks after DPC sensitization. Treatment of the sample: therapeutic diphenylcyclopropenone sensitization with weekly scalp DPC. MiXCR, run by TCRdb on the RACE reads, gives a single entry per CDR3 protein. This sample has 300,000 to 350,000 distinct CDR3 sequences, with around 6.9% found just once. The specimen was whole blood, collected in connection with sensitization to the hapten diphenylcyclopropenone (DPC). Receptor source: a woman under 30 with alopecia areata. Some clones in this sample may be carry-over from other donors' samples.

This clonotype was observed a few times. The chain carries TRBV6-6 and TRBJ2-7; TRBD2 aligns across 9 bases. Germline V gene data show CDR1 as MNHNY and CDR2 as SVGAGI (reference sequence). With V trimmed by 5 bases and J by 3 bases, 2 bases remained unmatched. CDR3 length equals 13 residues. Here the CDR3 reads CASSGRGGYEQYF. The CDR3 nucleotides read TGTGCCAGCAGTGGGCGGGGGGGCTACGAGCAGTACTTC.

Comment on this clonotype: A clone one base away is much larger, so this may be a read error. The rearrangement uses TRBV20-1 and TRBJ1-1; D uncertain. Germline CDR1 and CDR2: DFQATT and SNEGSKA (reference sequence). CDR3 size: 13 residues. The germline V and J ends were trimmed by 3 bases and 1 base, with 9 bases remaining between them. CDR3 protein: CSASPGSNTEAFF. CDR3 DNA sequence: TGCAGTGCTAGTCCGGGGTCGAACACTGAAGCTTTCTTT.

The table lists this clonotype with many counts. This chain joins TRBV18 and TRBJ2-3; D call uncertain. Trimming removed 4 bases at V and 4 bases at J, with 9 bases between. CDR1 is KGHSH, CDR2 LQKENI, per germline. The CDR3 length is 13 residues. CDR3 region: CASSLRSADTQYF. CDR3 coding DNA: TGTGCCAGCTCACTACGAAGCGCAGATACGCAGTATTTT.

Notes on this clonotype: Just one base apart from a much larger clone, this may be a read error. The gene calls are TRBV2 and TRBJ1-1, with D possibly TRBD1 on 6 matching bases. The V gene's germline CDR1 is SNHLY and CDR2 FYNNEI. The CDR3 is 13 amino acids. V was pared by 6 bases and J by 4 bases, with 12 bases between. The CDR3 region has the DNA TGTGCCAGCAGCGATGACAGGACCACTGAAGCTTTCTTT. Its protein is CASSDDRTTEAFF. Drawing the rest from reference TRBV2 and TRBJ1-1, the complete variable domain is EPEVTQTPSHQVTQMGQEVILRCVPISNHLYFYWYRQILGQKVEFLVSFYNNEISEKSEIFDDQFSVERPDGSNFTLKIRSTKLEDSAMYFCASSDDRTTEAFFGQGTRLTVV.

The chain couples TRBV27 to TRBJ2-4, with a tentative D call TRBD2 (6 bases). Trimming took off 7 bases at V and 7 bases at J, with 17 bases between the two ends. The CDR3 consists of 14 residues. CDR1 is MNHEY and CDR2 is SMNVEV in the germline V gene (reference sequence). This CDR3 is CASISTRGGNIQYF. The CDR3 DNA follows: TGTGCCAGCATCTCCACCCGTGGGGGGAACATTCAGTACTTC.

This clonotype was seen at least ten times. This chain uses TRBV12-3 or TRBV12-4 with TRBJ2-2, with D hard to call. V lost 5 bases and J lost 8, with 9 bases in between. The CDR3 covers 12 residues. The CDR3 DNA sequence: TGTGCCAGCAGTCCCCCAGGAGGGGAGCTGTTTTTT. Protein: CASSPPGGELFF.

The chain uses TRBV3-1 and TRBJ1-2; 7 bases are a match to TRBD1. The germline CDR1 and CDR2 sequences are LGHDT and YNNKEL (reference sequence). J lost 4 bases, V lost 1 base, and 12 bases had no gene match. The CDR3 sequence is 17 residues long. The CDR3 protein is CASSQGRTGLASYGYTF. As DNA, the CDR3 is TGTGCCAGCAGCCAAGGCCGGACAGGTCTTGCCAGCTATGGCTACACCTTC.

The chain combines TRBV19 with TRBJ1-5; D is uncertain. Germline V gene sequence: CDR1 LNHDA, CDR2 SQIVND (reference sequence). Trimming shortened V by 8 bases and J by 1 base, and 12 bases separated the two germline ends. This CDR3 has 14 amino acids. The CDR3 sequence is CASRWPPSNQPQHF. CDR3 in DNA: TGTGCCAGTCGCTGGCCACCGAGCAATCAGCCCCAGCATTTT.

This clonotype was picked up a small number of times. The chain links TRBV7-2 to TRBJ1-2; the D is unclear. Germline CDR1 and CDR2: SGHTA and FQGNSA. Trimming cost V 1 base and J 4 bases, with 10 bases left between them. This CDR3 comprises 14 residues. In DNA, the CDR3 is TGTGCCAGCAGCTTAGGGGCGGCTCTCTATGGCTACACCTTC. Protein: CASSLGAALYGYTF.

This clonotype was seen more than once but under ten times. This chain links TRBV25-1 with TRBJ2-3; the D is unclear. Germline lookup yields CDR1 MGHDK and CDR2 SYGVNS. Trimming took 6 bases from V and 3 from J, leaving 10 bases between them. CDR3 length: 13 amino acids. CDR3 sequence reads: CASRGSGTDTQYF. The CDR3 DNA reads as TGTGCCAGCAGGGGGTCGGGTACAGATACGCAGTATTTT.

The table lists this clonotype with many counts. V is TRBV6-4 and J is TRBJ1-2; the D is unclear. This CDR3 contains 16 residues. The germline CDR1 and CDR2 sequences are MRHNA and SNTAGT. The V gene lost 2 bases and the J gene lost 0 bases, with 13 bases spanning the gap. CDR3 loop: CASSDALMTTNYGYTF. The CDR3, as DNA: TGTGCCAGCAGTGACGCTCTGATGACTACTAACTATGGCTACACCTTC.

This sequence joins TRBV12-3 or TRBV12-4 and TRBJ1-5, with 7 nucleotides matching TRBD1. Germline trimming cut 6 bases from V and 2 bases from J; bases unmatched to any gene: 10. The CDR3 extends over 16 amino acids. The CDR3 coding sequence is TGTGCCAGCAGCTCCATCAGGGGGGGGCGCAATCAGCCCCAGCATTTT. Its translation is CASSSIRGGRNQPQHF.

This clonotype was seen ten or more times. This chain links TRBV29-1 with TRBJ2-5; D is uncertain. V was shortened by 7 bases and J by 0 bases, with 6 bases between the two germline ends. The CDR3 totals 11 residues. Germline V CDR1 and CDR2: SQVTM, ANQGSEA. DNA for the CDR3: TGCAGCGGTCAGTACCAAGAGACCCAGTACTTC. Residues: CSGQYQETQYF. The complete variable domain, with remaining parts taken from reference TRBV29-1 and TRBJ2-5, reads SAVISQKPSRDICQRGTSLTIQCQVDSQVTMMFWYRQQPGQSLTLIATANQGSEATYESGFVIDKFPISRPNLTFSTLTVSNMSPEDSSIYLCSGQYQETQYFGPGTRLLVL.

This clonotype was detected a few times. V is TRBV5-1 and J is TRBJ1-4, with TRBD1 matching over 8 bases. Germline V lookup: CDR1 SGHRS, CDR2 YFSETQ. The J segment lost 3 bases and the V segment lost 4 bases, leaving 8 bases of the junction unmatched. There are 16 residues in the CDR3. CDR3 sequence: CASSRQGLAANEKLFF. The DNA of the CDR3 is TGCGCCAGCAGCAGACAGGGGCTCGCGGCTAATGAAAAACTGTTTTTT.

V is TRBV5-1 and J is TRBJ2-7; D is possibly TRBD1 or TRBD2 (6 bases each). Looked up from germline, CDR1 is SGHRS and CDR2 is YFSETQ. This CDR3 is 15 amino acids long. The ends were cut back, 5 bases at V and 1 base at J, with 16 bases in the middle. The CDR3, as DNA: TGCGCCAGCAGACAGGGAGCAGGGACTTCCTACGAGCAGTACTTC. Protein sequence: CASRQGAGTSYEQYF.

The CDR3 protein is CASSRGTAGNTIYF. The CDR3 bases are TGTGCCAGCAGCCGTGGGACTGCTGGAAACACCATATATTTT. The chain combines TRBV5-5 with TRBJ1-3, with D possibly TRBD1 on 5 matching bases. From germline, CDR1 is SGHKS and CDR2 YYEKEE (reference sequence). This CDR3 comprises 14 residues. V lost 4 bases and J lost 2, with 10 bases in between.

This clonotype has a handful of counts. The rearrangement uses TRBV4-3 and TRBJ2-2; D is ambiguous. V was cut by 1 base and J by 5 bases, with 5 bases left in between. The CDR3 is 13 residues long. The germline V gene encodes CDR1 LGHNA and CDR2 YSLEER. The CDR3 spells CASSQVRTGELFF. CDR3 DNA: TGCGCCAGCAGCCAAGTCCGGACCGGGGAGCTGTTTTTT.